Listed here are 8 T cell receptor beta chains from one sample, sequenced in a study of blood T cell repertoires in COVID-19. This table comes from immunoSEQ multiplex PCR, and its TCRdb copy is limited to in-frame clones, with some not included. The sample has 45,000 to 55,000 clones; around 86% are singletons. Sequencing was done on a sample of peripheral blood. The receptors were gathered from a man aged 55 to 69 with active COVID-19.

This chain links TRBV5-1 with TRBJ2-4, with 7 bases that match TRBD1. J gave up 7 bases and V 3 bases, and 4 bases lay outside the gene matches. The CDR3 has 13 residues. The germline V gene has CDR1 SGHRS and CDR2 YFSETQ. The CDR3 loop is CASSSLQGNIQYF. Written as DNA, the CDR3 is TGCGCCAGCAGCTCGTTACAGGGGAACATTCAGTACTTC.

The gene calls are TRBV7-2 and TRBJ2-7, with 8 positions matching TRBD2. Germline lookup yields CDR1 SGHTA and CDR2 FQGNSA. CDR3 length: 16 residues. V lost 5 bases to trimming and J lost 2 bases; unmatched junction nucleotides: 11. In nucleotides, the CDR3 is TGTGCCAGCAGCCCCGCGGGGGGTAGGGCCACCTACGAGCAGTACTTC. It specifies CASSPAGGRATYEQYF.

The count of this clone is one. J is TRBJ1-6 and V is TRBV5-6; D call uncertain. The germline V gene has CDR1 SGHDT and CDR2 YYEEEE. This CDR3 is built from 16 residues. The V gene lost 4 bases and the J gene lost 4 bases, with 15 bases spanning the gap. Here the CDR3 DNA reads TGTGCCAGCAGCCCCGGGAAAGGGAGGTATAATTCACCCCTCCACTTT. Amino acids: CASSPGKGRYNSPLHF.

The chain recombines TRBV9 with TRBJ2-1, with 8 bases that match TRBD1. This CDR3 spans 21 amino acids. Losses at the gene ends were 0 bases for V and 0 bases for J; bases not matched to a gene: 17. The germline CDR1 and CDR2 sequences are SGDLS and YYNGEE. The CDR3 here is CASSVAPRTGLDSGSYNEQFF. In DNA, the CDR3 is TGTGCCAGCAGCGTAGCCCCCCGGACAGGGCTGGATAGCGGCTCCTACAATGAGCAGTTCTTC.

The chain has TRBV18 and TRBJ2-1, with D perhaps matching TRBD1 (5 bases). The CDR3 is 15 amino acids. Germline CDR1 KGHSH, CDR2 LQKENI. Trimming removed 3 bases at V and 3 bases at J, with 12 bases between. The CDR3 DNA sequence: TGTGCCAGCTCACCCAGGGCTGGCTTCTACAATGAGCAGTTCTTC. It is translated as CASSPRAGFYNEQFF. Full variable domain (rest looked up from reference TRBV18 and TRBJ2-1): NAGVMQNPRHLVRRRGQEARLRCSPMKGHSHVYWYRQLPEEGLKFMVYLQKENIIDESGMPKERFSAEFPKEGPSILRIQQVVRGDSAAYFCASSPRAGFYNEQFFGPGTRLTVL.

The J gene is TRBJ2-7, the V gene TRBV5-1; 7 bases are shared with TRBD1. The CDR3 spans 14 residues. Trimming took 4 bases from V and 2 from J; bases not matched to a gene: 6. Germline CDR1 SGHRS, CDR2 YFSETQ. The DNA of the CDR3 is TGCGCCAGCAGCGATGGAGACAGGGCCTACGAGCAGTACTTC. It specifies CASSDGDRAYEQYF.

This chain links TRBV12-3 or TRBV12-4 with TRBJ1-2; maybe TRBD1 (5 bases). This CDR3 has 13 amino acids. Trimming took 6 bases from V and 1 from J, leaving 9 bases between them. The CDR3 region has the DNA TGTGCCAGCAGCTGGACAAATAACTATGGCTACACCTTC. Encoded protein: CASSWTNNYGYTF.

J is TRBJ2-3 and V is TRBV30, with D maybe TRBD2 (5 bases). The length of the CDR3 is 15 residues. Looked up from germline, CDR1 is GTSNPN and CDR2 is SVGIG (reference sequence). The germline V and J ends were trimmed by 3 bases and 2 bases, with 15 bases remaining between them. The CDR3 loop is CAWSAGLQTTDTQYF. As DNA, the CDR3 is TGTGCCTGGAGCGCTGGACTCCAGACCACAGATACGCAGTATTTT.